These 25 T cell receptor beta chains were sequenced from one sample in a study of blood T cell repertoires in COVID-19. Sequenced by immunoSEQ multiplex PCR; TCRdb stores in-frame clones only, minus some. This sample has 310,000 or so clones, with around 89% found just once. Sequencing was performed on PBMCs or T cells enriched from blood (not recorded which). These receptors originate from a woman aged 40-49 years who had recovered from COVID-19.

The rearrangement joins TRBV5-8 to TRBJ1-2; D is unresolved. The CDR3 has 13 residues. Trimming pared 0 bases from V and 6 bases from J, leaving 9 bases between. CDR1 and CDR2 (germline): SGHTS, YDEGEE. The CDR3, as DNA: TGTGCCAGCAGCTTGGTTGGGCAGGATGGCTACACCTTC. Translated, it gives CASSLVGQDGYTF.

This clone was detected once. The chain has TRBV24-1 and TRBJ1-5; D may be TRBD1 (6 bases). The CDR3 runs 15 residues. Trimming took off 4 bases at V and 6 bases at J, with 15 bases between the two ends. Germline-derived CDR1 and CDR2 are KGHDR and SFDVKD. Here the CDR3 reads CATSDQQGGGQPQHF. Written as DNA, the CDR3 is TGTGCCACCAGTGACCAACAGGGAGGGGGTCAGCCCCAGCATTTT.

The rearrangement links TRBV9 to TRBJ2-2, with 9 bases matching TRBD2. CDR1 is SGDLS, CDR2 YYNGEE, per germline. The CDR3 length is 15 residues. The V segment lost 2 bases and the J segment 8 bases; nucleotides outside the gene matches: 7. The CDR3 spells CASSVVAGAWGELFF. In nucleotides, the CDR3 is TGTGCCAGCAGCGTGGTAGCGGGGGCCTGGGGGGAGCTGTTTTTT.

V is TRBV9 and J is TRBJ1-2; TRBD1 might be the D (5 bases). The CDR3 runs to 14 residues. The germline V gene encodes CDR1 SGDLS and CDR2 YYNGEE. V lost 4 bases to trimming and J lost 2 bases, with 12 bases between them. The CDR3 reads CASSPSTENYGYTF. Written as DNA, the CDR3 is TGTGCCAGCAGCCCCTCGACAGAGAACTATGGCTACACCTTC.

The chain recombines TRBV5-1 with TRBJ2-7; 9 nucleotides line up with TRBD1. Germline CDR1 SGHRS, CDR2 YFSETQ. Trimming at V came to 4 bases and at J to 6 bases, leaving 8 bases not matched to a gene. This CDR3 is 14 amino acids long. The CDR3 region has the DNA TGCGCCAGCAGCGGGGGGACAGGGTTAGGCGAGCAGTACTTC. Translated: CASSGGTGLGEQYF.

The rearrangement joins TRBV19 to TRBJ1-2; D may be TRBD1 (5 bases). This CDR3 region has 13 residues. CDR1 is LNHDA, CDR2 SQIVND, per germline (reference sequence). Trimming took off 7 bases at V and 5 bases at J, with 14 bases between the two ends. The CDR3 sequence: CASTPRPGYGYTF. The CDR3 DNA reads TGTGCCAGTACCCCCCGCCCAGGGTATGGCTACACCTTC.

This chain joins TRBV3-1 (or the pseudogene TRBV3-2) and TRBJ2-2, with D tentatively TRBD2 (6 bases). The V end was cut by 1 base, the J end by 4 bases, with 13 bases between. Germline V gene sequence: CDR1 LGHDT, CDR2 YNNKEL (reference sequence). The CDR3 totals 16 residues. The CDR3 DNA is TGTGCCAGCAGCCAAGGAGTAGCGGCGGTCACCGGGGAGCTGTTTTTT. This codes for CASSQGVAAVTGELFF.

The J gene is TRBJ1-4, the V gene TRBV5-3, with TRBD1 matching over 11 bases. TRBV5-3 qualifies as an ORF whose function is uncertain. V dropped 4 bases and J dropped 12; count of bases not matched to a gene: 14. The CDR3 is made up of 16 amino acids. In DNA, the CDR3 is TGTGCCAGAAGCCCCAGGGGTGGGACAGGGGGTTTGGAACTGTTTTTT. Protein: CARSPRGGTGGLELFF.

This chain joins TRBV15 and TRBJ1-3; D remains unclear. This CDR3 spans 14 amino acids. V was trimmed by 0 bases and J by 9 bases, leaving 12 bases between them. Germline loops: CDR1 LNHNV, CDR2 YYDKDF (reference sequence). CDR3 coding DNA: TGTGCCACCAGCAGAGATCGACTCGCAAGCACCATATATTTT. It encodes CATSRDRLASTIYF.

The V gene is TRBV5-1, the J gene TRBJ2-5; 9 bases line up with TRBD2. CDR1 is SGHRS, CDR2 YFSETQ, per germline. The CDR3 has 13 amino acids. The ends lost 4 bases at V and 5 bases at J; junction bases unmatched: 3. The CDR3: CASSAGLAETQYF. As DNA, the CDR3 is TGCGCCAGCAGCGCTGGACTAGCGGAGACCCAGTACTTC.

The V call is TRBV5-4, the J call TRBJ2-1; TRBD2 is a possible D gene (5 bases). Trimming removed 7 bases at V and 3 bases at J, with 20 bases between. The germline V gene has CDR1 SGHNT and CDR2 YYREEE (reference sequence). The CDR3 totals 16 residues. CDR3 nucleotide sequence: TGTGCCAGCCCCTCTGTCCTTCCGGGAAACTACAATGAGCAGTTCTTC. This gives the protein CASPSVLPGNYNEQFF.

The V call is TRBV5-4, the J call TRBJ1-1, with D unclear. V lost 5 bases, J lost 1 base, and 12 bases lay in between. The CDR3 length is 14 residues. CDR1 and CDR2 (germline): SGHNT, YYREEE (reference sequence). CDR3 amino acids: CASSYKRGNTEAFF. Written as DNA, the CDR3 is TGTGCCAGCAGTTATAAACGGGGGAACACTGAAGCTTTCTTT.

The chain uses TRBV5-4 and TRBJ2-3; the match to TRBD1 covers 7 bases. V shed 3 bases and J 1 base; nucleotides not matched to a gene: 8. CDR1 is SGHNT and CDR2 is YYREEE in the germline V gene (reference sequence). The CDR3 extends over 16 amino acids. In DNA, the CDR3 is TGTGCCAGCAGCTCCGCCGGGACAGTCGGCACAGATACGCAGTATTTT. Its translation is CASSSAGTVGTDTQYF.

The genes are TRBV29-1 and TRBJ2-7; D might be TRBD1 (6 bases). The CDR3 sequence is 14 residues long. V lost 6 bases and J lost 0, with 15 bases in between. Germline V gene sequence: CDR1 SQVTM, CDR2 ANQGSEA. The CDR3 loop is CSVVGGISSYEQYF. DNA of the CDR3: TGCAGCGTCGTAGGGGGAATTAGCTCCTACGAGCAGTACTTC.

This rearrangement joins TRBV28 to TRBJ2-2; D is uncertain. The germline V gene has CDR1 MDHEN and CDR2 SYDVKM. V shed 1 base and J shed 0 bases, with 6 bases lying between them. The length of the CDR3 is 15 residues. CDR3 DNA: TGTGCCAGCAGTTTATCTATAACGAACACCGGGGAGCTGTTTTTT. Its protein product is CASSLSITNTGELFF.

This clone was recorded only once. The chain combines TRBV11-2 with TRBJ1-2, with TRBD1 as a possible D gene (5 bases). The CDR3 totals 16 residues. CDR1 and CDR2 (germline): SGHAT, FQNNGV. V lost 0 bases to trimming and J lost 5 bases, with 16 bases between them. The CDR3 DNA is TGTGCCAGCAGCTTAGATGACACGCGGGGACCTTATGGCTACACCTTC. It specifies CASSLDDTRGPYGYTF.

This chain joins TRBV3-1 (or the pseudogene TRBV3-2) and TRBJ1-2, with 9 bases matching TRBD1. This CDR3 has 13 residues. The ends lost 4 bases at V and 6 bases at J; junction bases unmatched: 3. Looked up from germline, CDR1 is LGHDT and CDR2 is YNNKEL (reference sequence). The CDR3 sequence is CASSRGTGNGYTF. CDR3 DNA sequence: TGTGCCAGCAGCCGGGGGACAGGGAATGGCTACACCTTC.

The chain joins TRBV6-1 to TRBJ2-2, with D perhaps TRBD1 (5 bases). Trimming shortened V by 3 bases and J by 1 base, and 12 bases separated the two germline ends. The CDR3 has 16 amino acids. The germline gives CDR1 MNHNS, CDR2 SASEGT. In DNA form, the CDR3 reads TGTGCCAGCAGTGACAGGGTAGTGGGGAACACCGGGGAGCTGTTTTTT. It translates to CASSDRVVGNTGELFF.

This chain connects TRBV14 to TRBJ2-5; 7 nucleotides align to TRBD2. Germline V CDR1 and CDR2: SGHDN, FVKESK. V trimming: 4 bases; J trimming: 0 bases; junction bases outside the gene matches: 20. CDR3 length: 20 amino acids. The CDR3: CASSLPAGSSGFLNQETQYF. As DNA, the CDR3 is TGTGCCAGCAGCCTTCCCGCCGGGAGTAGCGGGTTTCTTAACCAAGAGACCCAGTACTTC.

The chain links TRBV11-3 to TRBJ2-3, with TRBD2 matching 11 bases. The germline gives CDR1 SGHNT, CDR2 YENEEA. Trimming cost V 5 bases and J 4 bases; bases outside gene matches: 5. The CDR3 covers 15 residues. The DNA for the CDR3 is TGTGCCAGCAGCCAACTAGCGGGAGAGGCAGATACGCAGTATTTT. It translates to CASSQLAGEADTQYF.

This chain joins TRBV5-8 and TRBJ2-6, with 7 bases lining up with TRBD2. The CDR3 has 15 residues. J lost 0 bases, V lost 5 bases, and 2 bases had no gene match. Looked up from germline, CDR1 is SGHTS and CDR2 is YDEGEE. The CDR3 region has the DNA TGTGCCAGCAGTTGGGGGGGCTCTGGGGCCAACGTCCTGACTTTC. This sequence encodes CASSWGGSGANVLTF.

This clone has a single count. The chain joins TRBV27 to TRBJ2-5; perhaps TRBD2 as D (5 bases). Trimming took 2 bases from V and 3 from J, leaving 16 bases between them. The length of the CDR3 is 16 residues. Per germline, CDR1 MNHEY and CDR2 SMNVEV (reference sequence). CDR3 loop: CASSLMQSDFKETQYF. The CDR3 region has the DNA TGTGCCAGCAGTTTAATGCAATCGGACTTCAAAGAGACCCAGTACTTC.

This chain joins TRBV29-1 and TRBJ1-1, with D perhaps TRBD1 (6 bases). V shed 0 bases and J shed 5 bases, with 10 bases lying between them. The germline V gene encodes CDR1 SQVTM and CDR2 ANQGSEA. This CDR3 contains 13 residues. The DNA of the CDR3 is TGCAGCGTTGAAGATGACAGGAGGACTGAAGCTTTCTTT. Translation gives CSVEDDRRTEAFF.

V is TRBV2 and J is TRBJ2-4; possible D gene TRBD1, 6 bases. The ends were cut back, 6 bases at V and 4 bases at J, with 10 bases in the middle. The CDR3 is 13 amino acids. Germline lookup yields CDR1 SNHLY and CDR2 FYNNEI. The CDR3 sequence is CASRRDTKNIQYF. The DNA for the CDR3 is TGTGCCAGCAGAAGGGACACGAAAAACATTCAGTACTTC.

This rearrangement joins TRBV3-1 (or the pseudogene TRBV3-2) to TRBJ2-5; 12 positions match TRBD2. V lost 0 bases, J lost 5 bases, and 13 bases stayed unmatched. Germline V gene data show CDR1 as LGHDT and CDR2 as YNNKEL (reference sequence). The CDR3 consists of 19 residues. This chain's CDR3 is CASSQEVASGRAVRETQYF. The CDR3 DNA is TGTGCCAGCAGCCAAGAGGTGGCTAGCGGGAGGGCCGTCCGGGAGACCCAGTACTTC.